The 3 T cell receptor beta chains below come from one sample, sequenced in a study of CD8 T cells in Susac syndrome. Random hexamers served to reverse transcribe roughly 0.45 to 1 ug RNA. MiXCR, run by TCRdb on the immunoSEQ multiplex PCR reads, gives a single entry per CDR3 protein. The sample yields almost 450,000 distinct CDR3 sequences, more than 80% seen once. The sequenced sample was CD8+ T cells from PBMCs. Source of these receptors: a human donor with multiple sclerosis.

The V and J genes are TRBV5-1 and TRBJ2-1, with TRBD2 matching over 8 bases. Germline-derived CDR1 and CDR2 are SGHRS and YFSETQ. J gave up 7 bases and V 4 bases, and 7 bases lay outside the gene matches. The CDR3 contains 14 residues. For the CDR3, the DNA is TGCGCCAGCAGCCTCGGACCTAGCGGGAATGAGCAGTTCTTC. The encoded protein is CASSLGPSGNEQFF.

The chain recombines TRBV5-5 with TRBJ2-1; maybe TRBD1 (7 bases). CDR1 is SGHKS, CDR2 YYEKEE, per germline (reference sequence). Trimming removed 5 bases at V and 0 bases at J, with 21 bases between. The length of the CDR3 is 18 residues. CDR3 bases: TGTGCCAGCAGTTCCCGCGGGGACAGATTTCCCTCCTACAATGAGCAGTTCTTC. It encodes CASSSRGDRFPSYNEQFF.

The CDR3 loop is CASSPRPVPTDLSYGYTF. For the CDR3, the DNA is TGTGCCAGCAGCCCACGACCCGTTCCGACAGATCTGTCTTATGGCTACACCTTC. The chain couples TRBV14 to TRBJ1-2; the D gene is possibly TRBD1 (5 bases). This CDR3 contains 18 residues. Germline V CDR1 and CDR2: SGHDN, FVKESK. Trimming shortened V by 4 bases and J by 5 bases, and 26 bases separated the two germline ends.